These T cell receptor beta chains were read from a single sample in a study of blood T cells in healthy people across ages. TCRdb processed the 5' RACE reads anew with MiXCR; each CDR3 protein has one entry. The sample yields about 1,400,000 distinct CDR3 sequences, around two fifths seen once. The material sequenced was blood. The receptors originated from a woman between 18 and 30 years old in good health. Both conserved end residues are part of each CDR3. Each record gives: clone size, J gene, D gene, V gene, CDR3 DNA, CDR3 protein. D genes are given only for firm matches. Some rows have no size entry. The others give once, few or many, or a class for an expanded clone.

clone size: once; J gene: TRBJ2-7; D gene: -; V gene: TRBV6-2/TRBV6-3; CDR3 DNA: TGTGCCAGCAGTTACTCGAGGAAGGACGGTGACAATGAGCAGTACTTC; CDR3 protein: CASSYSRKDGDNEQYF
clone size: few; J gene: TRBJ2-3; D gene: -; V gene: TRBV30; CDR3 DNA: TGTGCCTGGAGTGCCGCAGATACGCAGTATTTT; CDR3 protein: CAWSAADTQYF
clone size: -; J gene: TRBJ2-3; D gene: -; V gene: TRBV6-1; CDR3 DNA: TGTGCCAGCAGTGAGGCAGGGAACACAGATACGCAGTATTTT; CDR3 protein: CASSEAGNTDTQYF
clone size: -; J gene: TRBJ2-4; D gene: TRBD2; V gene: TRBV13; CDR3 DNA: TGTGCCAGCAGCTTAGGCCTTGGACTAGCCTCCAAAAACATTCAGTACTTC; CDR3 protein: CASSLGLGLASKNIQYF
clone size: -; J gene: TRBJ2-1; D gene: -; V gene: TRBV6-1; CDR3 DNA: TGCGCCAGTAAGGACTATTACAATGAGCAGTTCTTC; CDR3 protein: CASKDYYNEQFF
clone size: -; J gene: TRBJ2-7; D gene: -; V gene: TRBV20-1; CDR3 DNA: TGCAGTGCTAGCCCGGGAGATCAGTACGAGCAGTACTTC; CDR3 protein: CSASPGDQYEQYF
clone size: few; J gene: TRBJ2-7; D gene: TRBD2; V gene: TRBV6-5; CDR3 DNA: TGTGCCAGCAGTTACTTCCAGCGGGACTCCTACGAGCAGTACTTC; CDR3 protein: CASSYFQRDSYEQYF
clone size: -; J gene: TRBJ2-3; D gene: TRBD2; V gene: TRBV4-2; CDR3 DNA: TGTGCCAGCATAGGGACTAGCGGGGGTTCCCGCACAGATACGCGGTATTTT; CDR3 protein: CASIGTSGGSRTDTRYF
clone size: -; J gene: TRBJ1-4; D gene: -; V gene: TRBV9; CDR3 DNA: TGTGCCAGCAGCGTAGCGGGCAGTGAAGGAGAAAAACTGTTTTTT; CDR3 protein: CASSVAGSEGEKLFF
clone size: -; J gene: TRBJ2-7; D gene: -; V gene: TRBV12-3/TRBV12-4; CDR3 DNA: TGTGCCAGCAGTTTACTGGTAGGGGCGGGGTACGAGCAGTACTTC; CDR3 protein: CASSLLVGAGYEQYF
clone size: -; J gene: TRBJ1-2; D gene: TRBD1; V gene: TRBV5-1; CDR3 DNA: TGCGTCAGCAGCTTATCCGGGACAGGGATCGGCTACACCTTC; CDR3 protein: CVSSLSGTGIGYTF
clone size: few; J gene: TRBJ2-7; D gene: TRBD2; V gene: TRBV6-5; CDR3 DNA: TGTGCCAGCAGTTACGGTGATAGCGGGCGCGAGCAGTACTTC; CDR3 protein: CASSYGDSGREQYF
clone size: -; J gene: TRBJ2-7; D gene: TRBD1; V gene: TRBV7-9; CDR3 DNA: TGTGCCAGCAGCCCCGGGACAGATCCTTACTTCTACGAGCAGTACTTC; CDR3 protein: CASSPGTDPYFYEQYF
clone size: many; J gene: TRBJ2-4; D gene: -; V gene: TRBV28; CDR3 DNA: TGTGCCAGCAGACAGGGCCGAGCCAAAAACATTCAGTACTTC; CDR3 protein: CASRQGRAKNIQYF
clone size: few; J gene: TRBJ2-3; D gene: TRBD2; V gene: TRBV20-1; CDR3 DNA: TGCAGTGCTTCGGGACTAGCGGCAGATACGCAGTATTTT; CDR3 protein: CSASGLAADTQYF
clone size: few; J gene: TRBJ2-7; D gene: -; V gene: TRBV15; CDR3 DNA: TGTGCCACCAGCAGAGATTTCTCACAGCCCTACGAGCAGTACTTC; CDR3 protein: CATSRDFSQPYEQYF
clone size: -; J gene: TRBJ2-5; D gene: -; V gene: TRBV29-1; CDR3 DNA: TGCAGCGTCGTGGACTCCTACGAGGGGACCCAGTACTTC; CDR3 protein: CSVVDSYEGTQYF
clone size: few; J gene: TRBJ2-3; D gene: -; V gene: TRBV28; CDR3 DNA: TGTGCCAGCAGGGACACTGGATCTAGCACAGATACGCAGTATTTT; CDR3 protein: CASRDTGSSTDTQYF
clone size: -; J gene: TRBJ2-3; D gene: TRBD1; V gene: TRBV24-1; CDR3 DNA: TGTGCCACCGGAGGCGGGACAGGGGGGTTGAGGTCTACAGATACGCAGTATTTT; CDR3 protein: CATGGGTGGLRSTDTQYF
clone size: -; J gene: TRBJ1-6; D gene: -; V gene: TRBV6-2/TRBV6-3; CDR3 DNA: TGTGCCAGCAGTCGTTCGGGGGGAAGCTCCTATAATTCACCCCTCCACTTT; CDR3 protein: CASSRSGGSSYNSPLHF
clone size: -; J gene: TRBJ1-1; D gene: -; V gene: TRBV28; CDR3 DNA: TGTGCCAGCAGAAGGAGTAATTCTGGCACTGAAGCTTTCTTT; CDR3 protein: CASRRSNSGTEAFF
clone size: -; J gene: TRBJ2-7; D gene: -; V gene: TRBV3-1; CDR3 DNA: TGTGCCAGCAGCCGCCTCAGGGAAAGAGGCGAGCAGTACTTC; CDR3 protein: CASSRLRERGEQYF
clone size: -; J gene: TRBJ2-1; D gene: TRBD1; V gene: TRBV6-1; CDR3 DNA: TGTGCCAGCCCCGGGACAGGGGTTTACAATGAGCAGTTCTTC; CDR3 protein: CASPGTGVYNEQFF
clone size: few; J gene: TRBJ1-1; D gene: TRBD1; V gene: TRBV3-1; CDR3 DNA: TGTGCCAGCAGCCAAATCGGAGGGGGCAGGGGCACTGAAGCTTTCTTT; CDR3 protein: CASSQIGGGRGTEAFF
clone size: once; J gene: TRBJ2-1; D gene: TRBD1; V gene: TRBV29-1; CDR3 DNA: TGCAGCGTTGCCTCGGACAGGGGTAGAGGCAATGAGCAGTTCTTC; CDR3 protein: CSVASDRGRGNEQFF
clone size: many; J gene: TRBJ2-5; D gene: -; V gene: TRBV5-1; CDR3 DNA: TGCGCCAGCCAAAACCCCCAAGAGACCCAGTACTTC; CDR3 protein: CASQNPQETQYF
clone size: -; J gene: TRBJ1-2; D gene: -; V gene: TRBV30; CDR3 DNA: TGTGCCTGGATACGCGCGGGATCCCTTAACTATGGCTACACCTTC; CDR3 protein: CAWIRAGSLNYGYTF
clone size: -; J gene: TRBJ1-1; D gene: TRBD1; V gene: TRBV5-1; CDR3 DNA: TGCGCCAGCAGCTTGGGGGACAGGGTAAGCACTGAAGCTTTCTTT; CDR3 protein: CASSLGDRVSTEAFF
clone size: -; J gene: TRBJ2-4; D gene: TRBD2; V gene: TRBV6-5; CDR3 DNA: TGTGCCAGCAGTTTGGGCTCTAGCGGGAGGGGAAACATTCAGTACTTC; CDR3 protein: CASSLGSSGRGNIQYF
clone size: few; J gene: TRBJ2-7; D gene: TRBD1; V gene: TRBV3-1; CDR3 DNA: TGTGCCAGCAGTCCCGATACCGGGACAGGCTACGAGCAGTACTTC; CDR3 protein: CASSPDTGTGYEQYF
clone size: -; J gene: TRBJ2-2; D gene: -; V gene: TRBV20-1; CDR3 DNA: TGCAGTGCTCACAGGGACGGACGCACGGAGGGGGAGCTGTTTTTT; CDR3 protein: CSAHRDGRTEGELFF
clone size: -; J gene: TRBJ1-2; D gene: -; V gene: TRBV7-7; CDR3 DNA: TGTGCTAGCAGCCCTCTAGACAGATACTATGGCTACACCTTC; CDR3 protein: CASSPLDRYYGYTF
clone size: -; J gene: TRBJ2-7; D gene: TRBD2; V gene: TRBV20-1; CDR3 DNA: TGCAGTGCTAGGGCTCTAGCGGGGTCCTACAATGAGCAGTACTTC; CDR3 protein: CSARALAGSYNEQYF
clone size: -; J gene: TRBJ2-3; D gene: -; V gene: TRBV11-2; CDR3 DNA: TGTGCCAGCAGCTTAGGAGTCATGGATACGCAGTATTTT; CDR3 protein: CASSLGVMDTQYF
clone size: once; J gene: TRBJ1-2; D gene: -; V gene: TRBV6-5; CDR3 DNA: TGTGCCAGCAGTTCCGCGGACGGGAACTATGGCTACACCTTC; CDR3 protein: CASSSADGNYGYTF
clone size: few; J gene: TRBJ1-2; D gene: -; V gene: TRBV20-1; CDR3 DNA: TGCAGTGCTAGAGTACTGGGGGCCGATGGCTACACCTTC; CDR3 protein: CSARVLGADGYTF
clone size: -; J gene: TRBJ1-5; D gene: -; V gene: TRBV20-1; CDR3 DNA: TGCAGTGCTAGAGATAGCAGGGACAATCAGCCCCAGCATTTT; CDR3 protein: CSARDSRDNQPQHF
clone size: -; J gene: TRBJ2-5; D gene: TRBD2; V gene: TRBV7-9; CDR3 DNA: TGTGCCAGCAGCTTAGCGCGTTCCGGCGGGGGGGCGAAACAAGAGACCCGGTACTTC; CDR3 protein: CASSLARSGGGAKQETRYF
clone size: -; J gene: TRBJ1-5; D gene: TRBD1; V gene: TRBV5-5; CDR3 DNA: TGTGCCAGCACCTCGATAGGGCAGGGGGGACAGCCCCAGCATTTT; CDR3 protein: CASTSIGQGGQPQHF
clone size: -; J gene: TRBJ1-2; D gene: -; V gene: TRBV4-1; CDR3 DNA: TGCGCCAGCAGCCCAGTCCTAGGCGGAACTAACTATGGCTACACCTTC; CDR3 protein: CASSPVLGGTNYGYTF